This T cell receptor (beta chain) was identified in a study of blood T cells in healthy people across ages. The CDR3 extends over 19 amino acids. PCR was performed a second time for 7 to 11 cycles using a sample-barcoded 5' primer and a J-beta primer mix. One entry per CDR3 protein, called by TCRdb with MiXCR from the 5' RACE reads. The sample shows about a million distinct CDR3 sequences, just over 50% of them seen only once. Per sample, extraction of total RNA gave at least 6 micrograms in every case. The V and J genes are TRBV21-1 and TRBJ2-7; the table assigns TRBD2, which was not confirmed against the DNA. TRBV21-1 is reported as a pseudogene. Sequenced material: blood. The TCR comes from a woman aged 55 to 70 in good health. CDR3 sequence: CASTKNRGGGPRCNYEQYF. The CDR3 bases are TGTGCCAGCACCAAAAATCGTGGGGGAGGGCCGCGCTGTAACTACGAGCAGTACTTC.